Each of the 32 T cell receptor beta chains below was sequenced from the same sample in a study of cytomegalovirus exposure and HLA in healthy donors. Measured with immunoSEQ multiplex PCR; TCRdb has only the in-frame clones, and not every one. The sample has about 73,000 clones; roughly 95% are singletons. Source material: PBMCs. All receptors come from a man aged 18 to 30 in good health and CMV-seronegative.

This chain connects TRBV6-6 to TRBJ1-1; 12 bases align to TRBD1. Germline V gene sequence: CDR1 MNHNY, CDR2 SVGAGI (reference sequence). The trim removed 2 bases at V and 10 bases at J, leaving 5 bases unmatched. The CDR3 is 14 amino acids. The CDR3: CASSYKGQGALAFF. The CDR3 region has the DNA TGTGCCAGCAGTTACAAGGGACAGGGGGCCCTAGCTTTCTTT.

The chain's CDR3 is CASSGTRGGYEQYF. CDR3 sequence (DNA): TGTGCCAGCAGTGGGACCCGAGGCGGGTACGAGCAGTACTTC. The chain has TRBV6-1 and TRBJ2-7; weak D call: TRBD2 (5 bases). Trimming took 4 bases from V and 4 from J, leaving 14 bases between them. The CDR3 is 14 amino acids. Germline V gene sequence: CDR1 MNHNS, CDR2 SASEGT.

V usage is TRBV6-5 and J usage is TRBJ1-1, with TRBD1 as a possible D gene (6 bases). CDR1 is MNHEY and CDR2 is SVGAGI in the germline V gene. This CDR3 spans 12 amino acids. The germline V and J ends were trimmed by 6 bases and 6 bases, with 11 bases remaining between them. In DNA form, the CDR3 reads TGTGCCAGCAGCCGCGGGGGCCCTGAAGCTTTCTTT. This translates into CASSRGGPEAFF.

The rearrangement links TRBV5-1 to TRBJ2-7; TRBD1 matches 7 bases. The germline V gene has CDR1 SGHRS and CDR2 YFSETQ. After removal of 3 bases from V and 4 bases from J, the junction contained 10 bases not matched to a gene. CDR3 length: 15 residues. CDR3 coding DNA: TGCGCCAGCAGCTCCTTAACAGGGGAGAGGTACGAGCAGTACTTC. It encodes CASSSLTGERYEQYF.

Points on this clone: Distinct nucleotide sequences in the sample also encode this CDR3. The genes are TRBV27 and TRBJ1-2; 7 nucleotides line up with TRBD1. From germline, CDR1 is MNHEY and CDR2 SMNVEV (reference sequence). The trim removed 3 bases at V and 8 bases at J, leaving 12 bases unmatched. The CDR3 sequence is 15 residues long. Here the CDR3 DNA reads TGTGCCAGCAGTTTCCTCCCCGGACAGGATGGGGGCTACACCTTC. Protein product: CASSFLPGQDGGYTF.

V usage is TRBV12-5 and J usage is TRBJ2-1; 7 bases match TRBD1. J lost 10 bases, V lost 6 bases, and 18 bases had no gene match. The CDR3 is 16 amino acids. In germline, CDR1 is LGHNT, CDR2 FRNRAP. Here the CDR3 reads CASGVSKGTAKGEQFF. As DNA, the CDR3 is TGTGCTAGTGGCGTCTCCAAGGGGACAGCCAAAGGGGAGCAGTTCTTC.

V and J are TRBV15 and TRBJ1-1, with D hard to call. Trimming removed 1 base at V and 2 bases at J, with 8 bases between. From germline, CDR1 is LNHNV and CDR2 YYDKDF (reference sequence). CDR3 length: 14 residues. In DNA, the CDR3 is TGTGCCACCAGCAGAGTTAGTCCAAACACTGAAGCTTTCTTT. It specifies CATSRVSPNTEAFF.

The chain is built from TRBV5-1 and TRBJ2-3; 9 bases map to TRBD2. Per germline, CDR1 SGHRS and CDR2 YFSETQ. The length of the CDR3 is 15 residues. V lost 0 bases to trimming and J lost 3 bases; unmatched junction nucleotides: 2. CDR3 coding DNA: TGCGCCAGCAGCTTGGTTGCGGGAGGGACAGATACGCAGTATTTT. This sequence encodes CASSLVAGGTDTQYF.

This chain joins TRBV28 and TRBJ1-3; TRBD1 matches 10 bases. With 6 bases clipped from V and 2 bases from J, the junction kept 4 bases outside the gene matches. Germline V lookup: CDR1 MDHEN, CDR2 SYDVKM. The CDR3 is made up of 15 amino acids. CDR3 sequence: CASRSGTGAGNTIYF. The CDR3 bases are TGTGCCAGCAGATCCGGGACAGGGGCTGGAAACACCATATATTTT.

CDR3 coding DNA: TGTGCCAGCAGCGTAGACAGACTATTGAACACTGAAGCTTTCTTT. Its translation is CASSVDRLLNTEAFF. The V and J genes are TRBV9 and TRBJ1-1; D not certain. Trimming took 0 bases from V and 0 from J, leaving 9 bases between them. The CDR3 contains 15 residues. Germline CDR1 and CDR2: SGDLS and YYNGEE.

V usage is TRBV5-4 and J usage is TRBJ2-3; no clear D. Trimming shortened V by 2 bases and J by 3 bases, and 4 bases separated the two germline ends. The CDR3 consists of 12 residues. Germline values: CDR1 SGHNT, CDR2 YYREEE (reference sequence). The DNA for the CDR3 is TGTGCCAGCAGCTTACGGACAGATACGCAGTATTTT. It translates to CASSLRTDTQYF.

CDR3 amino acids: CASSQGGGTNTEAFF. In DNA form, the CDR3 reads TGTGCCAGCAGCCAAGGAGGGGGCACGAACACTGAAGCTTTCTTT. The rearrangement links TRBV4-2 to TRBJ1-1; 7 bases are shared with TRBD1. Germline assignment: CDR1 LGHNA and CDR2 YNFKEQ. Trimming cost V 1 base and J 1 base; bases outside gene matches: 3. This CDR3 has 15 amino acids.

This sequence joins TRBV19 and TRBJ1-2; the match to TRBD1 covers 8 bases. The V segment lost 6 bases and the J segment 0 bases; nucleotides outside the gene matches: 3. This CDR3 contains 14 residues. CDR1 and CDR2 (germline): LNHDA, SQIVND (reference sequence). The CDR3 region has the DNA TGTGCCAGTAGACGACAGGGGACTAACTATGGCTACACCTTC. Translating it yields CASRRQGTNYGYTF.

V and J are TRBV7-8 and TRBJ1-5; TRBD1 matches at 9 bases. Germline CDR1 and CDR2: SGHVS and FQNEAQ. Trimming at V came to 5 bases and at J to 4 bases, leaving 6 bases not matched to a gene. CDR3 length: 15 residues. The CDR3 nucleotides are TGTGCCAGCAGCGCGCGGACAGGGGTTAATCAGCCCCAGCATTTT. This translates into CASSARTGVNQPQHF.

Here the CDR3 reads CASSEQGFYEQYF. The CDR3 DNA reads TGTGCCAGCAGTGAGCAGGGATTCTACGAGCAGTACTTC. The chain combines TRBV2 with TRBJ2-7; a possible D gene is TRBD1 (5 bases). The V gene's germline CDR1 is SNHLY and CDR2 FYNNEI. The V end lost 3 bases, the J end lost 3 bases, and 9 bases lay between the germline ends. The CDR3 runs 13 residues.

This chain uses TRBV29-1 with TRBJ2-2; 7 bases are a match to TRBD1. J gave up 2 bases and V 6 bases, and 6 bases lay outside the gene matches. The CDR3 sequence is 14 residues long. Germline V lookup: CDR1 SQVTM, CDR2 ANQGSEA. The CDR3 spells CSVKQGPNTGELFF. The CDR3 nucleotides are TGCAGCGTAAAACAGGGGCCCAACACCGGGGAGCTGTTTTTT.

The V call is TRBV27, the J call TRBJ2-7, with TRBD2 identical over 10 bases. The CDR3 spans 15 residues. J lost 7 bases, V lost 5 bases, and 11 bases had no gene match. Germline CDR1 MNHEY, CDR2 SMNVEV (reference sequence). CDR3 in DNA: TGTGCCAGCAGTGTCCTAGCGGGGGCCTCGGGAGAGCAGTACTTC. This sequence encodes CASSVLAGASGEQYF.

CDR3 sequence reads: CASSRQGGWGMDIQYF. CDR3 bases: TGTGCCAGCAGTCGACAGGGGGGTTGGGGTATGGACATTCAGTACTTC. The chain combines TRBV6-4 with TRBJ2-4; 9 nucleotides match TRBD1. The CDR3 loop spans 16 amino acids. Losses at the gene ends were 5 bases for V and 8 bases for J; bases not matched to a gene: 13. Germline V CDR1 and CDR2: MRHNA, SNTAGT.

This clone was observed once. V is TRBV10-3 and J is TRBJ2-7, with D tentatively TRBD2 (6 bases). This CDR3 is 14 amino acids long. Germline values: CDR1 ENHRY, CDR2 SYGVKD. The V end lost 3 bases, the J end lost 0 bases, and 9 bases lay between the germline ends. The chain's CDR3 is CAISDMGGSYEQYF. The CDR3 nucleotides read TGTGCCATCAGTGATATGGGGGGCTCCTACGAGCAGTACTTC.

V usage is TRBV19 and J usage is TRBJ2-2, with 12 nucleotides matching TRBD1. CDR3 length: 16 amino acids. Losses at the gene ends were 5 bases for V and 4 bases for J; bases not matched to a gene: 5. CDR1 and CDR2 from the germline V gene are LNHDA and SQIVND (reference sequence). The CDR3 region is CASSRGQGAGTGELFF. In DNA form, the CDR3 reads TGTGCCAGTAGTCGGGGACAGGGGGCAGGCACCGGGGAGCTGTTTTTT.

The V gene is TRBV5-4, the J gene TRBJ2-2; possibly TRBD2 for D (5 bases). The CDR3 is made up of 12 amino acids. Germline CDR1 and CDR2: SGHNT and YYREEE (reference sequence). V gave up 6 bases and J gave up 8 bases, with 11 bases separating them. The CDR3 reads CASTPGSGELFF. CDR3 coding DNA: TGTGCCAGCACCCCGGGGTCTGGGGAGCTGTTTTTT. The whole variable domain, filled in from reference TRBV5-4 and TRBJ2-2, reads ETGVTQSPTHLIKTRGQQVTLRCSSQSGHNTVSWYQQALGQGPQFIFQYYREEENGRGNFPPRFSGLQFPNYSSELNVNALELDDSALYLCASTPGSGELFFGEGSRLTVL.

The gene calls are TRBV27 and TRBJ2-5, with 7 bases identical to TRBD1. From germline, CDR1 is MNHEY and CDR2 SMNVEV (reference sequence). V dropped 3 bases and J dropped 4; count of bases not matched to a gene: 5. This CDR3 is built from 14 residues. CDR3 loop: CASSFTGDLETQYF. The CDR3 DNA reads as TGTGCCAGCAGTTTCACAGGGGATCTAGAGACCCAGTACTTC.

This chain joins TRBV9 and TRBJ1-3, with D tentatively TRBD1 (6 bases). This CDR3 region has 14 residues. V was pared by 3 bases and J by 4 bases, with 11 bases between. CDR1 and CDR2 from the germline V gene are SGDLS and YYNGEE. The CDR3 region has the DNA TGTGCCAGCAGCGGCAGGGGTTTGGGAAACACCATATATTTT. Protein sequence: CASSGRGLGNTIYF.

The rearrangement links TRBV27 to TRBJ2-7; D is possibly TRBD2 (6 bases). CDR3 length: 13 residues. Germline V gene sequence: CDR1 MNHEY, CDR2 SMNVEV (reference sequence). Trimming took 6 bases from V and 3 from J, leaving 12 bases between them. The CDR3 DNA reads as TGTGCCAGCAGATTCCCCGGGGGCTACGAGCAGTACTTC. This codes for CASRFPGGYEQYF.

This clone has a single count. V is TRBV28 and J is TRBJ2-7; the D gene is possibly TRBD1 (6 bases). In germline, CDR1 is MDHEN, CDR2 SYDVKM. V was clipped by 6 bases and J by 3 bases, with 15 bases between them. This CDR3 has 14 residues. The CDR3 loop reads CASRLTGSSYEQYF. CDR3 in DNA: TGTGCCAGCAGACTGACAGGCTCGAGCTACGAGCAGTACTTC.

This chain joins TRBV4-1 and TRBJ2-7, with TRBD2 as a possible D gene (5 bases). The CDR3 covers 16 residues. CDR1 is MGHRA and CDR2 is YSYEKL in the germline V gene. V gave up 1 base and J gave up 3 bases, with 16 bases separating them. The CDR3 region has the DNA TGCGCCAGCAGCCAAGTCTGGGTTCGGGGAGTCTACGAGCAGTACTTC. As protein: CASSQVWVRGVYEQYF.

On this clone itself: Sequence at one end of the junction differs from germline and may be a read error. The chain links TRBV2 to TRBJ1-6; D is unresolved. This CDR3 has 15 residues. Per germline, CDR1 SNHLY and CDR2 FYNNEI. DNA for the CDR3: TGTGCCAGCGGTGAGAGGAGCTCCTATAATTCACCCCTCCACTTT. Protein: CASGERSSYNSPLHF.

The genes are TRBV10-3 and TRBJ2-1; 7 bases agree with TRBD1. The V segment lost 7 bases and the J segment 9 bases; nucleotides outside the gene matches: 12. Germline values: CDR1 ENHRY, CDR2 SYGVKD. This CDR3 comprises 14 residues. Here the CDR3 reads CAINGDREVAEQFF. CDR3 DNA sequence: TGTGCCATCAATGGAGACAGGGAAGTCGCTGAGCAGTTCTTC.

This rearrangement joins TRBV18 to TRBJ1-1; D may be TRBD1 (5 bases). The V gene's germline CDR1 is KGHSH and CDR2 LQKENI. The length of the CDR3 is 16 residues. V was trimmed by 3 bases and J by 0 bases, leaving 14 bases between them. The CDR3: CASSPVEGGVNTEAFF. CDR3 nucleotide sequence: TGTGCCAGCTCACCGGTGGAGGGAGGGGTGAACACTGAAGCTTTCTTT.

The chain employs TRBV28 and TRBJ1-2; 8 nucleotides match TRBD1. The CDR3 consists of 18 residues. V dropped 7 bases and J dropped 4; count of bases not matched to a gene: 20. CDR1 is MDHEN and CDR2 is SYDVKM in the germline V gene. CDR3 nucleotide sequence: TGTGCCAGCACGAAGACAAAAGGCGGACAGGGAGAGGGCTATGGCTACACCTTC. This gives the protein CASTKTKGGQGEGYGYTF.

The CDR3 DNA reads as TGTGCCAGCAGTGGTGATGTGAAACGGAGGGCCTACGAGCAGTACTTC. Amino acids: CASSGDVKRRAYEQYF. This sequence joins TRBV6-1 and TRBJ2-7; tentatively, D is TRBD2 (6 bases). Germline lookup yields CDR1 MNHNS and CDR2 SASEGT. CDR3 size: 16 residues. Trimming took off 4 bases at V and 2 bases at J, with 18 bases between the two ends.

The V and J genes are TRBV12-5 and TRBJ2-1, with no clear D. The CDR3 contains 11 residues. Germline loops: CDR1 LGHNT, CDR2 FRNRAP. V was cut by 6 bases and J by 8 bases, with 8 bases left in between. CDR3 DNA sequence: TGTGCTAGTGGGAGACGGGATGAGCAGTTCTTC. As protein: CASGRRDEQFF.